Each of the 5 T cell receptor beta chains below was sequenced from the same sample in a study of shared clonotypes between healthy human individuals. The assay was immunoSEQ multiplex PCR, and TCRdb's table has in-frame clones only and misses some. This sample has roughly 2.2 million clones, with around 90% found just once. Sequenced input: naive CD4+ T cells from PBMCs. The sample's subset: CD45RA+ positively selected. The receptors stem from a man aged 18-30 years in good health. Some clones in this sample may be carry-over from other donors' samples.

The chain couples TRBV27 to TRBJ1-2; D remains unclear. With 4 bases removed from V and 3 bases from J, the gap between germline ends came to 15 bases. Germline V gene sequence: CDR1 MNHEY, CDR2 SMNVEV (reference sequence). This CDR3 region has 15 residues. CDR3 in amino acids: CASSSGSGFDYGYTF. The CDR3, as DNA: TGTGCCAGCAGTTCCGGTTCAGGTTTTGACTATGGCTACACCTTC.

The count of this clone is one. The chain has TRBV4-2 and TRBJ2-5; 15 nucleotides align to TRBD2. Looked up from germline, CDR1 is LGHNA and CDR2 is YNFKEQ. The CDR3 length is 18 residues. The trim removed 2 bases at V and 5 bases at J, leaving 9 bases unmatched. CDR3 loop: CASSQTYGTSGGRETQYF. The CDR3 DNA follows: TGTGCCAGCAGCCAAACGTATGGGACTAGCGGGGGGAGGGAGACCCAGTACTTC.

The rearrangement links TRBV5-1 to TRBJ2-5; D is unresolved. The V end lost 3 bases, the J end lost 2 bases, and 20 bases lay between the germline ends. Germline V CDR1 and CDR2: SGHRS, YFSETQ. This CDR3 is 17 amino acids long. CDR3 protein: CASSSGVDGTRQETQYF. Here the CDR3 DNA reads TGCGCCAGCAGCTCTGGGGTTGACGGTACCCGTCAAGAGACCCAGTACTTC. The full variable domain, with the rest looked up from reference TRBV5-1 and TRBJ2-5, is KAGVTQTPRYLIKTRGQQVTLSCSPISGHRSVSWYQQTPGQGLQFLFEYFSETQRNKGNFPGRFSGRQFSNSRSEMNVSTLELGDSALYLCASSSGVDGTRQETQYFGPGTRLLVL.

The V gene is TRBV19, the J gene TRBJ2-1, with 14 bases fitting TRBD2. V was clipped by 3 bases and J by 0 bases; unmatched bases: 7. The CDR3 contains 19 residues. Per the germline V gene, CDR1 is LNHDA and CDR2 is SQIVND (reference sequence). The CDR3 coding sequence is TGTGCCAGTAGTATGGGACTAGCGGGAGACATATCCTCCTACAATGAGCAGTTCTTC. Translation: CASSMGLAGDISSYNEQFF. Variable domain in full (rest from reference TRBV19 and TRBJ2-1): DGGITQSPKYLFRKEGQNVTLSCEQNLNHDAMYWYRQDPGQGLRLIYYSQIVNDFQKGDIAEGYSVSREKKESFPLTVTSAQKNPTAFYLCASSMGLAGDISSYNEQFFGPGTRLTVL.

V usage is TRBV4-1 and J usage is TRBJ1-3; D is unclear. Trimming stripped 0 bases from V and 3 bases from J, with 12 bases between. CDR3 length equals 16 residues. CDR1 is MGHRA, CDR2 YSYEKL, per germline. CDR3 in amino acids: CASSQDIQSFGNTIYF. CDR3 DNA: TGCGCCAGCAGCCAAGACATACAGTCCTTTGGAAACACCATATATTTT.